This T cell receptor beta chain is drawn from a study of T-cell reconstitution after alpha-beta-depleted transplantation in children. Points from the study as a whole: Several hundred graft clones that had expanded were reportedly the source of alpha-beta T cells about two months after transplant. Counts and diversity of T cells one year after transplant came mostly from newly produced T cells.

V dropped 5 bases and J dropped 4 bases, with 8 bases sitting between them. The CDR3 runs 13 residues. Molecular barcoding with unique molecular identifiers was used for the TCRbeta library. TCRdb fed the PCR reads into MiXCR, producing one record per CDR3 protein. The sample has fewer than 350,000 distinct CDR3 sequences, 10% seen once; the top ten hold 7.5%. Of note for this clonotype: The antigen remains undetermined.

This sequence joins TRBV12-3 or TRBV12-4 and TRBJ2-2, with a possible D match to TRBD1 (5 bases). The TCR originated in a boy in the first two years of life with acute myeloid leukemia, due to receive a stem cell transplant. The input for sequencing was PBMCs, taken before TCRalphabeta/CD19-depleted stem cell transplant. The CDR3 region is CASSARVTGELFF. DNA for the CDR3: TGTGCCAGCAGTGCCAGGGTCACCGGGGAGCTGTTTTTT.